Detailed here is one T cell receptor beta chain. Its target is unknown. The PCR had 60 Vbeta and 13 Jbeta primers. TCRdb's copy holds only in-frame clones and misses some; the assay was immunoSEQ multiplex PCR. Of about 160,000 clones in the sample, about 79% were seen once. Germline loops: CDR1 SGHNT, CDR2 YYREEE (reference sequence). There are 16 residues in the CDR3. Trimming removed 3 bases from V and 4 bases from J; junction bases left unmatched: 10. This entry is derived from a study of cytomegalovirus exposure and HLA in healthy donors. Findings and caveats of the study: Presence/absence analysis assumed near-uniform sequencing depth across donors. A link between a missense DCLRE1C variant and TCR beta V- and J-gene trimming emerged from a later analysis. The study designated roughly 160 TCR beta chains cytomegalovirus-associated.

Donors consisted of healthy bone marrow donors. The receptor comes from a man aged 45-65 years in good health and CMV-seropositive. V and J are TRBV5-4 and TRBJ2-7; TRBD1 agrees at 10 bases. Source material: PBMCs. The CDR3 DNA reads TGTGCCAGCAGCTCAACCGACAGGGGGCCTCTGTACGAGCAGTACTTC. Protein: CASSSTDRGPLYEQYF. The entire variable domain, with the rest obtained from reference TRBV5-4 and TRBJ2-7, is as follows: ETGVTQSPTHLIKTRGQQVTLRCSSQSGHNTVSWYQQALGQGPQFIFQYYREEENGRGNFPPRFSGLQFPNYSSELNVNALELDDSALYLCASSSTDRGPLYEQYFGPGTRLTVT.